This entry lists 4 T cell receptor beta chains sequenced from one sample in a study of T cells in localized non-small cell lung cancer. TCRdb keeps only in-frame clones here, not all; method: immunoSEQ multiplex PCR. The sample has 65,000 to 95,000 clones, around 80% seen once; the top ten hold roughly 21%. The source was PBMCs, collected before any cancer treatment. The receptors were sampled from a man aged 40 to 70 with stage II squamous cell lung carcinoma.

The rearrangement uses TRBV28 and TRBJ1-4, with TRBD1 identical over 9 bases. The V gene's germline CDR1 is MDHEN and CDR2 SYDVKM. The CDR3 covers 19 residues. V lost 5 bases, J lost 0 bases, and 13 bases stayed unmatched. The CDR3 nucleotides are TGTGCCAGCAGTACCCGACAGGGGGAGGAATTTGCAACTAATGAAAAACTGTTTTTT. It encodes CASSTRQGEEFATNEKLFF.

Worth noting for this clone: The junction departs from germline at one end; a sequencing error may be responsible. This sequence joins TRBV7-7 and TRBJ2-1, with D possibly matching TRBD2 (6 bases). CDR3 length equals 13 residues. Germline CDR1 is SSHAT and CDR2 is FNYEAQ (reference sequence). The CDR3, as DNA: TGTGCTAGCAGCTTGGGATTCGGGGGTGAGCAGTTCTTC. Translated: CASSLGFGGEQFF.

V usage is TRBV30 and J usage is TRBJ1-5; D remains unclear. Germline assignment: CDR1 GTSNPN and CDR2 SVGIG (reference sequence). CDR3 length: 13 amino acids. The V end lost 1 base, the J end lost 5 bases, and 9 bases lay between the germline ends. CDR3 bases: TGTGCCTGGAGTGATAGGGAGTATCAGCCCCAGCATTTT. It translates to CAWSDREYQPQHF.

This clone has only one observation. The chain uses TRBV5-1 and TRBJ2-7, with 9 bases aligning to TRBD1. The J segment lost 3 bases and the V segment lost 0 bases, leaving 7 bases of the junction unmatched. Germline V gene sequence: CDR1 SGHRS, CDR2 YFSETQ. This CDR3 contains 16 residues. DNA for the CDR3: TGCGCCAGCAGCTTGGGGGTGACGGACAGGGGCTACGAGCAGTACTTC. Its translation: CASSLGVTDRGYEQYF. Complete variable domain (other parts from reference TRBV5-1 and TRBJ2-7): KAGVTQTPRYLIKTRGQQVTLSCSPISGHRSVSWYQQTPGQGLQFLFEYFSETQRNKGNFPGRFSGRQFSNSRSEMNVSTLELGDSALYLCASSLGVTDRGYEQYFGPGTRLTVT.